Ten or more counts support the clone carrying this TCR beta chain. No antigen is known for it. This sample is part of a study of T-cell reconstitution after alpha-beta-depleted transplantation in children. Study conclusions and caveats: Surviving recipient T cells and intrathymic progenitors accounted for some patients' high TCRbeta diversity at day 60. As was reported, about two months after transplant, alpha-beta T cells came from several hundred expanded graft clones. Newly produced T cells mostly accounted for T-cell counts and diversity one year post-transplant.

Per germline, CDR1 SQVTM and CDR2 ANQGSEA. Trimming left V 7 bases short and J 9 bases short, with 7 bases between. The length of the CDR3 is 10 residues. The TCRbeta library incorporated unique molecular identifiers. TCRdb processed the PCR reads anew with MiXCR; each CDR3 protein has one entry. The data hold around 270,000 distinct CDR3 sequences, with roughly 7.8% observed a single time. This receptor was taken from a female patient younger than 10 who had a stem cell transplant for Fanconi anemia, so the T cells may come from the graft donor. The rearrangement links TRBV29-1 to TRBJ2-6, with D possibly being TRBD1 (6 bases). The sample consisted of peripheral blood, taken 360 days after TCRalphabeta/CD19-depleted stem cell transplant. The CDR3 nucleotides are TGCAGCGACAGGGACAACGTCCTGACTTTC. Translated: CSDRDNVLTF.